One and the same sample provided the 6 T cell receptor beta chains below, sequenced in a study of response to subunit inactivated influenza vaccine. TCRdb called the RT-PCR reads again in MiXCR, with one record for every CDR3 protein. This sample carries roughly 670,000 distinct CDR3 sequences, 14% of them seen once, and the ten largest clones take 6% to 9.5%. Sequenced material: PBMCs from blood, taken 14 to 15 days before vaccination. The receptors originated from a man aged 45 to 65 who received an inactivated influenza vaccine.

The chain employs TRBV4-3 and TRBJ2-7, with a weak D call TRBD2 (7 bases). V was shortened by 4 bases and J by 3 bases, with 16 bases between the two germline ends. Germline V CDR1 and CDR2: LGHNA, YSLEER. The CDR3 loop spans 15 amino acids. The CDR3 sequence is CASSPAPGGVYEQYF. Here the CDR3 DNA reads TGCGCCAGCAGCCCCGCTCCGGGGGGCGTCTACGAGCAGTACTTC.

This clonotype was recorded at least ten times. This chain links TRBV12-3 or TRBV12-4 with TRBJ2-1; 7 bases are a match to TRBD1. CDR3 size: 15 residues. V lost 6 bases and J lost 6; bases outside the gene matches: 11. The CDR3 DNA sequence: TGTGCCAGCAGCCGGGGACAGTTGAGTTTCAATGAGCAGTTCTTC. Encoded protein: CASSRGQLSFNEQFF.

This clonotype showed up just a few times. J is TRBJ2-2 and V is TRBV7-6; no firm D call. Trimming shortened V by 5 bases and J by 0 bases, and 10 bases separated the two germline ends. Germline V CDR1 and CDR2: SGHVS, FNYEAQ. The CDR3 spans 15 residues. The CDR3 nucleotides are TGTGCCAGCAGCCCCGAGCACGCGAACACCGGGGAGCTGTTTTTT. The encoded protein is CASSPEHANTGELFF.

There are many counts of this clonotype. CDR3 sequence (DNA): TGTGCCAGCAGCTTAGTTCTGGGGGGCACTGAAGCTTTCTTT. It codes for CASSLVLGGTEAFF. This sequence joins TRBV7-9 and TRBJ1-1, with D possibly matching TRBD1 (5 bases). The CDR3 length is 14 residues. V lost 1 base and J 4 bases, leaving 10 bases between the germline ends. CDR1 and CDR2 from the germline V gene are SEHNR and FQNEAQ (reference sequence). The entire variable domain, with the rest obtained from reference TRBV7-9 and TRBJ1-1, is as follows: DTGVSQNPRHKITKRGQNVTFRCDPISEHNRLYWYRQTLGQGPEFLTYFQNEAQLEKSRLLSDRFSAERPKGSFSTLEIQRTEQGDSAMYLCASSLVLGGTEAFFGQGTRLTVV.

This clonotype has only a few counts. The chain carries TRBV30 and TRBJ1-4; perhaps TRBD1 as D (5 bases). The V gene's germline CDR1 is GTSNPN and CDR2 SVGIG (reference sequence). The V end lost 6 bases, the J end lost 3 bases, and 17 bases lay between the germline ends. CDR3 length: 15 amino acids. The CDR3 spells CACRGIDRPNEKLFF. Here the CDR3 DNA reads TGTGCCTGCCGGGGGATAGACAGACCTAATGAAAAACTGTTTTTT.

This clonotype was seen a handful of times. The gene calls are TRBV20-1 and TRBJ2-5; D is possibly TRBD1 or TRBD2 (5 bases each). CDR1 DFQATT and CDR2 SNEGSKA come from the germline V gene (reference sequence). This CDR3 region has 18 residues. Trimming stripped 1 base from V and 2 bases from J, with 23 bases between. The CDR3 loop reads CSARATARWDETQETQYF. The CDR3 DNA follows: TGCAGTGCTAGAGCCACCGCGAGATGGGACGAGACACAAGAGACCCAGTACTTC.